The T cell receptor beta chain described here comes from a study of beta chain features in type 1 diabetes. Study-level points and caveats: In all four CD4+ subsets, TCRB CDR3 length was significantly, moderately reduced in type 1 diabetes. The similarity of naive, central memory and Treg TCRB repertoires appeared greater among patients than among healthy donors. Type 1 diabetes patients had VDJ junctions that carried fewer insertions and more deletions. Small HLA sub-analyses could not settle whether HLA shapes TCRB rearrangement.

This clone came up a few times. Its antigen remains unidentified. Blood was collected once per donor into heparin, averaging about 110 mL. Trimming took 2 bases from V and 5 from J; bases not matched to a gene: 8. Germline-derived CDR1 and CDR2 are SGHNT and YYREEE (reference sequence). The CDR3 is 16 residues long. Expressed TCRB transcripts were sequenced because the entire RNA isolate underwent reverse transcription. This table comes from immunoSEQ multiplex PCR, and its TCRdb copy is limited to in-frame clones, with some not included. The sample has about 160,000 clones; roughly 7.1% are singletons.

This sequence joins TRBV5-4 and TRBJ2-1; 9 nucleotides match TRBD1. This clonotype was obtained from a middle-aged woman with type 1 diabetes. Sample: central memory CD4+ T cells from blood. CDR3 region: CASSFFQGQGNNEQFF. The CDR3 DNA reads TGTGCCAGCAGCTTTTTCCAAGGACAGGGGAACAATGAGCAGTTCTTC. The entire variable domain, with the rest obtained from reference TRBV5-4 and TRBJ2-1, is as follows: ETGVTQSPTHLIKTRGQQVTLRCSSQSGHNTVSWYQQALGQGPQFIFQYYREEENGRGNFPPRFSGLQFPNYSSELNVNALELDDSALYLCASSFFQGQGNNEQFFGPGTRLTVL.